This T cell receptor (beta chain) appears in the sequencing data of a study of early T cells in non-severe SARS-CoV-2 infection. Study-wide context: Sequencing of bulk RNA from unsorted whole blood was done, without chain pairing.

This clonotype has ten or more counts. Antigen unknown. Study-level points and caveats: The study's VDJdb matching favored anti-spike CD8 responses and missed private and CD4 specificities.

Separate cDNA molecules each had unique molecular identifiers attached to them. TCRdb itself ran the 5' RACE reads through MiXCR, one entry per CDR3 protein. The data hold about 77,000 distinct CDR3 sequences, with 9% to 10% observed a single time. This sequence was found in an adult who was a healthcare worker with PCR-confirmed SARS-CoV-2 infection or an uninfected control (not recorded which). Specimen: whole blood.

The CDR3 DNA reads as TGTGCCAGCAGTGAAACCAGCAGGGGCCACAATGAGCAGTTCTTC. Protein sequence: CASSETSRGHNEQFF. The chain combines TRBV25-1 with TRBJ2-1, with D possibly TRBD1 on 6 matching bases. V dropped 2 bases and J dropped 5 bases, with 13 bases sitting between them. CDR3 size: 15 residues. CDR1 and CDR2 (germline): MGHDK, SYGVNS.